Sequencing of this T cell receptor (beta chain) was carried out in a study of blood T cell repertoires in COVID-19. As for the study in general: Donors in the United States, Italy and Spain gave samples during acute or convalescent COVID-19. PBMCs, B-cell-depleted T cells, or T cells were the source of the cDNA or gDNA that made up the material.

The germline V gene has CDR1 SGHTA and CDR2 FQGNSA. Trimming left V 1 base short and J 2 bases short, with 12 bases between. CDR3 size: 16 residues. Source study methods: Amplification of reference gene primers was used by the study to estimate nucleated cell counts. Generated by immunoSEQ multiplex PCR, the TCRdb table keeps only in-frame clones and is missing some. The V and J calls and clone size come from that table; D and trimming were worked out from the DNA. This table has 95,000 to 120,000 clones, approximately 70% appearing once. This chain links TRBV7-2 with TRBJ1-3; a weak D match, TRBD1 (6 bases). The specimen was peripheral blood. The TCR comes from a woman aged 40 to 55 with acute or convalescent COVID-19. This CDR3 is CASSLGDPGAGNTIYF. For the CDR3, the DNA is TGTGCCAGCAGCTTAGGAGATCCAGGGGCTGGAAACACCATATATTTT.